These 2 T cell receptor beta chains share one sample of origin, sequenced in a study of T-cell reconstitution after alpha-beta-depleted transplantation in children. Molecular barcoding with unique molecular identifiers was used for the TCRbeta library. TCRdb recomputed calls from the PCR reads with MiXCR, one row per CDR3 protein. The sample includes about 980,000 distinct CDR3 sequences, about 29% of them seen just once. The sequencing here drew on PBMCs, mostly from graft donor cells, taken 360 days after TCRalphabeta/CD19-depleted stem cell transplant. Receptors were obtained from a boy younger than two who had a stem cell transplant for SCID, so the T cells may come from the graft donor.

J is TRBJ2-7 and V is TRBV5-1; TRBD2 agrees at 7 bases. The V gene's germline CDR1 is SGHRS and CDR2 YFSETQ. The CDR3 contains 15 residues. V dropped 2 bases and J dropped 3; count of bases not matched to a gene: 8. CDR3 loop: CASSLPLAAGYEQYF. The CDR3 nucleotides are TGCGCCAGCAGCTTACCCCTAGCGGCGGGCTACGAGCAGTACTTC.

The CDR3 loop reads CASSLGPPGTGELFF. The CDR3 DNA sequence: TGTGCCAGCAGTTTAGGTCCGCCAGGGACCGGGGAGCTGTTTTTT. This sequence joins TRBV28 and TRBJ2-2; D may be TRBD1 (5 bases). The V gene lost 2 bases and the J gene lost 5 bases, with 12 bases spanning the gap. CDR3 length: 15 amino acids. Germline V gives CDR1 MDHEN, CDR2 SYDVKM.